Shown below are 2 T cell receptor beta chains from a single sample sequenced in a study of beta chain features in type 1 diabetes. Since all of the isolated RNA was reverse transcribed, expressed TCRB transcripts were what got sequenced. Data came from immunoSEQ multiplex PCR; TCRdb stores just in-frame clones and leaves some out. The repertoire holds hundreds of thousands of clones, with about 14% as singletons. The sample consisted of naive CD4+ T cells from blood. These receptors originate from a man between 18 and 35 years old in good health.

V and J are TRBV28 and TRBJ2-7; the match to TRBD1 covers 10 bases. This CDR3 contains 16 residues. V gave up 5 bases and J gave up 3 bases; unmatched junction bases: 10. Per the germline V gene, CDR1 is MDHEN and CDR2 is SYDVKM. CDR3 residues: CASSPLGDRGHYEQYF. CDR3 nucleotides: TGTGCCAGCAGTCCCCTGGGGGACAGGGGACACTACGAGCAGTACTTC.

This clone has just a few counts. V usage is TRBV14 and J usage is TRBJ2-1, with 11 bases matching TRBD2. This CDR3 has 16 residues. V lost 4 bases, J lost 4 bases, and 6 bases stayed unmatched. Germline V CDR1 and CDR2: SGHDN, FVKESK. CDR3 bases: TGTGCCAGCAGCCGACCGGGACTAGCGGTATACAATGAGCAGTTCTTC. The encoded protein is CASSRPGLAVYNEQFF.